This T cell receptor beta chain derives from a study of blood T cell repertoires in COVID-19. Participant age was roughly 18 to 90 years, and participants resided in fewer than 25 US areas. Categorization into cohorts depended on clinical history that participants reported. V gave up 4 bases and J gave up 7 bases, with 16 bases separating them. This CDR3 has 14 residues. The germline CDR1 and CDR2 sequences are SGHTA and FQGNSA. Data came from immunoSEQ multiplex PCR; TCRdb stores just in-frame clones and leaves some out. In the table there are over 250,000 clones, more than 80% of which are singletons.

The source is a woman in her 30s who had recovered from COVID-19. Input material: PBMCs or T cells enriched from blood (not recorded which). This chain joins TRBV7-2 and TRBJ1-2; no clear D gene. DNA for the CDR3: TGTGCCAGCAGCTCAGCCTCAGGCCCCCGTGGCTACACCTTC. Its protein product is CASSSASGPRGYTF. The whole variable domain, remainder taken from reference TRBV7-2 and TRBJ1-2, is GAGVSQSPSNKVTEKGKDVELRCDPISGHTALYWYRQSLGQGLEFLIYFQGNSAPDKSGLPSDRFSAERTGGSVSTLTIQRTQQEDSAVYLCASSSASGPRGYTFGSGTRLTVV.